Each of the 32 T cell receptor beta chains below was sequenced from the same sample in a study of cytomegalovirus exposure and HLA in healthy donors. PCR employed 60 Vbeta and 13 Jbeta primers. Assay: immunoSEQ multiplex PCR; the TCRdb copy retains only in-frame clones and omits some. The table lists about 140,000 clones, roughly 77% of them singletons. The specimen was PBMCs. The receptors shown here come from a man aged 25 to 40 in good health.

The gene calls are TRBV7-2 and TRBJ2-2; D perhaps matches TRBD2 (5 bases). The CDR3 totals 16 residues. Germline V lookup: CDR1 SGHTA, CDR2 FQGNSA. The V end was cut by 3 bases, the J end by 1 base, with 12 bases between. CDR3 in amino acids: CASSFQPSGNTGELFF. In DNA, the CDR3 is TGTGCCAGCAGCTTCCAGCCAAGCGGGAACACCGGGGAGCTGTTTTTT.

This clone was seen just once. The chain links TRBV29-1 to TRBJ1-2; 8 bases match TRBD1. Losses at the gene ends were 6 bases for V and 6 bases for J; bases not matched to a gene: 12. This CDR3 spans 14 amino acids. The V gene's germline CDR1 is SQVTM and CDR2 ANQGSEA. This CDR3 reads CSVDFSQGANGYTF. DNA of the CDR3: TGCAGCGTCGATTTTTCGCAGGGGGCTAATGGCTACACCTTC.

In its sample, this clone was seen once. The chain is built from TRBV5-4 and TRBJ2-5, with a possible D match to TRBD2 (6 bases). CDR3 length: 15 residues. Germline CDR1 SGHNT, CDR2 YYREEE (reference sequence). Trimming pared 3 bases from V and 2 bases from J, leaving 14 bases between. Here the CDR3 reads CASSSGFGGQETQYF. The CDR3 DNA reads TGTGCCAGCAGCTCTGGGTTCGGGGGTCAAGAGACCCAGTACTTC.

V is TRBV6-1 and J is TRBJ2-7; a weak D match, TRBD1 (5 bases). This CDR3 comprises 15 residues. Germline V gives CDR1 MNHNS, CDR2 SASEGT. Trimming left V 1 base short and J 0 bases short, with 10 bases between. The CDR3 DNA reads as TGTGCCAGCAGTGAAGGGGGCTATCGCTCCTACGAGCAGTACTTC. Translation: CASSEGGYRSYEQYF.

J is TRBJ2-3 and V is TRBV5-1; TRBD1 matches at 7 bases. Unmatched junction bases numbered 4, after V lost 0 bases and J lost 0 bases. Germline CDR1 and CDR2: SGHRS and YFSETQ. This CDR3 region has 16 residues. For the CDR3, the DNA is TGCGCCAGCAGCTTGGACAGGGGCGCTAGCACAGATACGCAGTATTTT. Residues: CASSLDRGASTDTQYF.

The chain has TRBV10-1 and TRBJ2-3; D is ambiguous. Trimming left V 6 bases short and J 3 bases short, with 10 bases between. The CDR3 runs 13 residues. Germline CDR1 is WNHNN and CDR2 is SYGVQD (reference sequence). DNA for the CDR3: TGCGCCAGCAGAGCCTCTTCGACAGATACGCAGTATTTT. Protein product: CASRASSTDTQYF.

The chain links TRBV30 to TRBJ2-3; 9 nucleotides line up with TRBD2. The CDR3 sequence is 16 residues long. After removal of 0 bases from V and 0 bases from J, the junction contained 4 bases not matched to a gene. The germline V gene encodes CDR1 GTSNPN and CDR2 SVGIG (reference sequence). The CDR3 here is CAWSVGLAGSTDTQYF. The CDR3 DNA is TGTGCCTGGAGTGTAGGGCTAGCGGGAAGCACAGATACGCAGTATTTT.

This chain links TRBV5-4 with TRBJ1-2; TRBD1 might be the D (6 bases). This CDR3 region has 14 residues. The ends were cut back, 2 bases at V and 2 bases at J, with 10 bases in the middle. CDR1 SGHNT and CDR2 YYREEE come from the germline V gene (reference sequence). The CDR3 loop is CASSFQGINYGYTF. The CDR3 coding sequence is TGTGCCAGCAGCTTTCAGGGGATCAACTATGGCTACACCTTC.

CDR3 region: CASNTADTEAFF. The CDR3 DNA follows: TGTGCCAGCAACACCGCGGACACTGAAGCTTTCTTT. The chain carries TRBV6-6 and TRBJ1-1; D is unresolved. The CDR3 contains 12 residues. V was pared by 7 bases and J by 3 bases, with 9 bases between. CDR1 is MNHNY and CDR2 is SVGAGI in the germline V gene (reference sequence).

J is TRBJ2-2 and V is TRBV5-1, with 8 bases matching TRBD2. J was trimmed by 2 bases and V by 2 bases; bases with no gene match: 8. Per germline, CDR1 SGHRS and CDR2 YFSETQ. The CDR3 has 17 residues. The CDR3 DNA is TGCGCCAGCAGCTTTGGTGGTAGCGGGATAAACACCGGGGAGCTGTTTTTT. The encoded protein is CASSFGGSGINTGELFF.

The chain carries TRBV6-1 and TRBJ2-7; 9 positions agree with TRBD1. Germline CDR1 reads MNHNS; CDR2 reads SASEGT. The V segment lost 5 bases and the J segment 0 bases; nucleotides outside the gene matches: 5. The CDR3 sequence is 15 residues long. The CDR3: CASSPRDRASYEQYF. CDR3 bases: TGTGCCAGCAGTCCCCGGGACAGGGCCTCCTACGAGCAGTACTTC.

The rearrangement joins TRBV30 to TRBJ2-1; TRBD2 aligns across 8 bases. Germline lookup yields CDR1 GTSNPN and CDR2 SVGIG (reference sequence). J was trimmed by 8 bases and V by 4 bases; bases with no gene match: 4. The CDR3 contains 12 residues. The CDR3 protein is CAWNAGGDEQFF. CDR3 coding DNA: TGTGCCTGGAACGCGGGAGGTGATGAGCAGTTCTTC.

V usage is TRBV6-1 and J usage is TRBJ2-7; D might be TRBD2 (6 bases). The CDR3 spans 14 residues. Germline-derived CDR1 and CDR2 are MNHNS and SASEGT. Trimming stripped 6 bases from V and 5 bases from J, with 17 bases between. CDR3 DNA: TGTGCCAGCAGCCGTCGGGAGAGGCCACACGAGCAGTACTTC. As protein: CASSRRERPHEQYF.

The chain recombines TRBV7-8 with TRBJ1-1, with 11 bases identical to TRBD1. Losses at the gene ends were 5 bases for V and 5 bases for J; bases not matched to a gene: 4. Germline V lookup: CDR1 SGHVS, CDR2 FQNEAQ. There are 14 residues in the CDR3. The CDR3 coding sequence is TGTGCCAGCAGCCCGGGACAGGGGGGTACTGAAGCTTTCTTT. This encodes CASSPGQGGTEAFF.

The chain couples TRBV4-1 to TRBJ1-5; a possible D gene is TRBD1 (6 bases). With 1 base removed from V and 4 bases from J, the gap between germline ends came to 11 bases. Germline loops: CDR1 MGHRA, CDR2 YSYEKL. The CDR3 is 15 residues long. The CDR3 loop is CASSQVQGSNQPQHF. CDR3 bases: TGCGCCAGCAGCCAAGTCCAGGGGTCTAATCAGCCCCAGCATTTT.

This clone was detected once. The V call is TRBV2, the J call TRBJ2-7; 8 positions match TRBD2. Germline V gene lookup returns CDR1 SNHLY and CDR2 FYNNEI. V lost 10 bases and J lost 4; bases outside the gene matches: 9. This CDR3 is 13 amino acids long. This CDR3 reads CAIIAGKSYEQYF. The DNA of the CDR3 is TGTGCCATTATAGCGGGAAAGTCTTACGAGCAGTACTTC.

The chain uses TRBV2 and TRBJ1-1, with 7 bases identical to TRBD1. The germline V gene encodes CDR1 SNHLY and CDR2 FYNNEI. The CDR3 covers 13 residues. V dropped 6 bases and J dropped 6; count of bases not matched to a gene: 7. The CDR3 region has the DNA TGTGCCAGCAGGCGACAGGGTATGGCTGAAGCTTTCTTT. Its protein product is CASRRQGMAEAFF.

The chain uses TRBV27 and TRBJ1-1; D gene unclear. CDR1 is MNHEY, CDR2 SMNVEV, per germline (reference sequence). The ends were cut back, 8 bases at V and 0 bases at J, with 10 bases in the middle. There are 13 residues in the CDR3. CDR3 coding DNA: TGTGCCAGCGCTCGCACTATGAACACTGAAGCTTTCTTT. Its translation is CASARTMNTEAFF.

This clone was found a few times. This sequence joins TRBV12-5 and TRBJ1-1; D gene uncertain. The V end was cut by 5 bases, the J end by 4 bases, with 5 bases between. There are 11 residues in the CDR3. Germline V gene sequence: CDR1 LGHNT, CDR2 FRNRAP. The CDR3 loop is CASGPRTEAFF. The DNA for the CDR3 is TGTGCTAGTGGTCCCCGCACTGAAGCTTTCTTT.

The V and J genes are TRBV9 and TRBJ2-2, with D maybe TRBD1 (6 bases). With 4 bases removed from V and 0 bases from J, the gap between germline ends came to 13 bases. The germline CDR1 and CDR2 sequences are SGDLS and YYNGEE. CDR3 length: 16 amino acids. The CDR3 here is CASSITGSSNTGELFF. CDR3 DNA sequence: TGTGCCAGCAGCATAACAGGGTCGTCGAACACCGGGGAGCTGTTTTTT.

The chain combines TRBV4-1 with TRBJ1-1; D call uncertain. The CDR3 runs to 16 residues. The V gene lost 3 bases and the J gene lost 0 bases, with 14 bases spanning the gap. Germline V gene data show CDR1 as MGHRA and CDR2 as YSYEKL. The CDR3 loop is CASSHLLTEMNTEAFF. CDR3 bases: TGCGCCAGCAGCCACCTATTGACTGAGATGAACACTGAAGCTTTCTTT.

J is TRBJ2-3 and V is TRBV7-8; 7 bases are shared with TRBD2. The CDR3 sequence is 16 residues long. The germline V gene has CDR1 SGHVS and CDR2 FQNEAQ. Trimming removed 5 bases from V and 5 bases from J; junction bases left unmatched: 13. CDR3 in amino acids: CASSPLGSGPKDTQYF. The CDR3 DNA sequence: TGTGCCAGCAGCCCCCTGGGTAGCGGGCCGAAAGATACGCAGTATTTT.

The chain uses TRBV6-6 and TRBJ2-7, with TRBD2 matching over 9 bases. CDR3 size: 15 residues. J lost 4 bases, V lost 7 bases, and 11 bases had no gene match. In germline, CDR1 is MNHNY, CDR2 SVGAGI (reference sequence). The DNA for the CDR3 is TGTGCCAGCACCAAGGCGCTAGCGGGACGGTACGAGCAGTACTTC. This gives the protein CASTKALAGRYEQYF.

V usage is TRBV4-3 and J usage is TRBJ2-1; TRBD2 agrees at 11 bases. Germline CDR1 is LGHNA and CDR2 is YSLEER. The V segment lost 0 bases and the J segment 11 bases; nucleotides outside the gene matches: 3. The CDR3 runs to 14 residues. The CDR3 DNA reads TGCGCCAGCAGCCAAGAAATAGCGGGAGGGCAGCAGTTCTTC. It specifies CASSQEIAGGQQFF.

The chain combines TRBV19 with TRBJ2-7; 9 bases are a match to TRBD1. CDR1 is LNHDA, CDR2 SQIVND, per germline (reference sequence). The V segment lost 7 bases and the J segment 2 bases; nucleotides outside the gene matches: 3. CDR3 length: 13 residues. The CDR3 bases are TGTGCCAGTAAAGGGACAGGGACCTACGAGCAGTACTTC. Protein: CASKGTGTYEQYF.

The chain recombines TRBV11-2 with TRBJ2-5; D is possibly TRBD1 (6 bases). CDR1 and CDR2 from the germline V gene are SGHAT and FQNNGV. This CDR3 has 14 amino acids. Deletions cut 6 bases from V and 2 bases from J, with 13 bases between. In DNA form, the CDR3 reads TGTGCCAGCAGGCCGGACAGTTTACAAGAGACCCAGTACTTC. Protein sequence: CASRPDSLQETQYF. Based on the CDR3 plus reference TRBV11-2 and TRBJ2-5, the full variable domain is EAGVAQSPRYKIIEKRQSVAFWCNPISGHATLYWYQQILGQGPKLLIQFQNNGVVDDSQLPKDRFSAERLKGVDSTLKIQPAKLEDSAVYLCASRPDSLQETQYFGPGTRLLVL.

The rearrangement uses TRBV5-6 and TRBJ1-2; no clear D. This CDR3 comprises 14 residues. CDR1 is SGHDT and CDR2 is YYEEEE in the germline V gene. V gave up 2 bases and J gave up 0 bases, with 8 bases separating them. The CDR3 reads CASSFLTANYGYTF. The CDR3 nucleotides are TGTGCCAGCAGCTTTTTAACAGCTAACTATGGCTACACCTTC. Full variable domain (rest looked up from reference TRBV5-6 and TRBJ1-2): DAGVTQSPTHLIKTRGQQVTLRCSPKSGHDTVSWYQQALGQGPQFIFQYYEEEERQRGNFPDRFSGHQFPNYSSELNVNALLLGDSALYLCASSFLTANYGYTFGSGTRLTVV.

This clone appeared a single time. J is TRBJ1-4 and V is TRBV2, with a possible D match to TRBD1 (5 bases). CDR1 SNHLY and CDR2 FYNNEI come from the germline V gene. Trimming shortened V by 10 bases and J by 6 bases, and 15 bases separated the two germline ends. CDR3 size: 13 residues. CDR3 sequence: CATRREGYEKLFF. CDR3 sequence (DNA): TGTGCCACCAGACGGGAGGGGTATGAAAAACTGTTTTTT.

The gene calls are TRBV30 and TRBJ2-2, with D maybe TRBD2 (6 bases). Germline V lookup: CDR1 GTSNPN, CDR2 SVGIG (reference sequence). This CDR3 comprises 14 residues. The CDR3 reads CAGGTLLATGELFF. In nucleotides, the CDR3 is TGTGCTGGGGGGACCCTACTAGCTACCGGGGAGCTGTTTTTT.

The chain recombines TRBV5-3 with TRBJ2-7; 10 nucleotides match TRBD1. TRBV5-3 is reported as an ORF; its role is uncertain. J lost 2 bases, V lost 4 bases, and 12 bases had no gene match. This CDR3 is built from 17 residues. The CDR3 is CARSHRTGTGEPYEQYF. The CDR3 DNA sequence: TGTGCCAGAAGCCATCGGACCGGGACAGGGGAGCCCTACGAGCAGTACTTC.

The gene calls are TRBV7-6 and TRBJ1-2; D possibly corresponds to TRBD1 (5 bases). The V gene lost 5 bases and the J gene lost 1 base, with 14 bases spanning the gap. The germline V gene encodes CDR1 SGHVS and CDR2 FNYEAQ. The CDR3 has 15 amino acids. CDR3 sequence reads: CASSPNGRGNYGYTF. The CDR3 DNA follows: TGTGCCAGCAGCCCGAATGGGAGGGGTAACTATGGCTACACCTTC.

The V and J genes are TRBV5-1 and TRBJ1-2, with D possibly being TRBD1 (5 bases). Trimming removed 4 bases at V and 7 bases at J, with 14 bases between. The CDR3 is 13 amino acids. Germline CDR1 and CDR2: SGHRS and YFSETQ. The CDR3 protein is CASSRGTAPGYTF. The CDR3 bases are TGCGCCAGCAGCCGGGGGACCGCACCTGGCTACACCTTC.